This TCR beta chain was sequenced during a study of identical twins. TCRdb re-called the 5' RACE reads through MiXCR, storing one row per CDR3 protein. The sample shows some 690,000 distinct CDR3 sequences, 21% of them seen only once. The CDR3 totals 17 residues. Germline V gives CDR1 MNHEY, CDR2 SMNVEV (reference sequence). J was trimmed by 2 bases and V by 5 bases; bases with no gene match: 15. These data were likewise used in another study, on T cells expressing NK-cell markers.

V usage is TRBV27 and J usage is TRBJ2-7; 7 bases map to TRBD1. The sequence came from a young woman in good health. The sequenced sample consisted of PBMCs. CDR3 DNA: TGTGCCAGCAGTAACCGCAACAGGGGCCAACAGCCCTACGAGCAGTACTTC. It is translated as CASSNRNRGQQPYEQYF.